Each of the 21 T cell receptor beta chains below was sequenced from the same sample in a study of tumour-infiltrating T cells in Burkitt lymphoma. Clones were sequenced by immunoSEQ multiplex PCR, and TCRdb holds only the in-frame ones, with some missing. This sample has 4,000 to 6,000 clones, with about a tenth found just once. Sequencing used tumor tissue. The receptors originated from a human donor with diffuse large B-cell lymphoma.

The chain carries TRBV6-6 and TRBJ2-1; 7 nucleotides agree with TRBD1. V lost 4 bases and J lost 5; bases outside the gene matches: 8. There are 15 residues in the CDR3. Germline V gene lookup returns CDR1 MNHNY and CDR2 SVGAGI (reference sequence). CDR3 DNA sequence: TGTGCCAGCAGTTTTAGAGGGACAGCCGACAATGAGCAGTTCTTC. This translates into CASSFRGTADNEQFF.

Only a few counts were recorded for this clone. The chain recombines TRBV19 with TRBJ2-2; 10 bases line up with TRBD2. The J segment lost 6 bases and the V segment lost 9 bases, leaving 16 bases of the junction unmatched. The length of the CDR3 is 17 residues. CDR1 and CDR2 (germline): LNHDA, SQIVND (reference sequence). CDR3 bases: TGTGCCAGCCAAGTCGATCCTAGCGGGGGAGACTCCGGGGAGCTGTTTTTT. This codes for CASQVDPSGGDSGELFF.

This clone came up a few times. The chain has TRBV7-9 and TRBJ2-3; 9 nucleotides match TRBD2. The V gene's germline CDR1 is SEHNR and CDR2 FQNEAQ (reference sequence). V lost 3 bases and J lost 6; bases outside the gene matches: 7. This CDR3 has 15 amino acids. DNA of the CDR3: TGTGCCAGCAGCTTGACTAGCGGAGGTCAGGATACGCAGTATTTT. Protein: CASSLTSGGQDTQYF.

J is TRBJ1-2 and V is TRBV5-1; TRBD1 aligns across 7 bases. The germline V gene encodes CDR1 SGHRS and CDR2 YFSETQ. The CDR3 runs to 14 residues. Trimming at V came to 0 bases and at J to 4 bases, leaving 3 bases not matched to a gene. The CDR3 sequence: CASSLARQGYGYTF. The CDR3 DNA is TGCGCCAGCAGCTTGGCCAGACAGGGCTATGGCTACACCTTC.

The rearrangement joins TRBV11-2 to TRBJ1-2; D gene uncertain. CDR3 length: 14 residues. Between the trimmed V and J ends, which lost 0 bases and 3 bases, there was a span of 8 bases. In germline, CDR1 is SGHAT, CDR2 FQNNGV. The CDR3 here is CASSLDPNYYGYTF. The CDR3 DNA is TGTGCCAGCAGCTTAGATCCCAACTACTATGGCTACACCTTC.

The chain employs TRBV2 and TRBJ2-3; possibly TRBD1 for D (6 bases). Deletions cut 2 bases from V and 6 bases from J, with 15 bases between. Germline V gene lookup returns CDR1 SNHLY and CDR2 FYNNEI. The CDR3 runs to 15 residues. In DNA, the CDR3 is TGTGCCAGCAGTGAATGGGCAGGGGTAATGGATACGCAGTATTTT. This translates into CASSEWAGVMDTQYF.

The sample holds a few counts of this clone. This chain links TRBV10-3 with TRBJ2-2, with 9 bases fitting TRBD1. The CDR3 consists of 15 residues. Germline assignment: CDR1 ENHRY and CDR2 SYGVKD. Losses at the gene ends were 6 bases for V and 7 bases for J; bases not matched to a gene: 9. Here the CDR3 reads CAISAGDREVGELFF. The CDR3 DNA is TGTGCCATCAGCGCCGGGGACAGGGAGGTCGGGGAGCTGTTTTTT.

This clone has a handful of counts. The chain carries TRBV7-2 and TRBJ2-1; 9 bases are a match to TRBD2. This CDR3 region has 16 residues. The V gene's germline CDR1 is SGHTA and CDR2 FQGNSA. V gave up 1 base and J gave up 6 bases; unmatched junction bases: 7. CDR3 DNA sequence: TGTGCCAGCAGCTTAGTGTGGGGACTAGCTTCCAATGAGCAGTTCTTC. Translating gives CASSLVWGLASNEQFF.

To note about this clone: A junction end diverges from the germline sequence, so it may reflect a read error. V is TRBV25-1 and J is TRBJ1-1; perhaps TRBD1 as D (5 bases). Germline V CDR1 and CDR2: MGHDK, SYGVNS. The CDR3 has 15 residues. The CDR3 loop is CASSDHRDGSNETFF. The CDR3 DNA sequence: TGTGCCAGCAGTGACCATCGGGACGGATCGAATGAAACTTTCTTT.

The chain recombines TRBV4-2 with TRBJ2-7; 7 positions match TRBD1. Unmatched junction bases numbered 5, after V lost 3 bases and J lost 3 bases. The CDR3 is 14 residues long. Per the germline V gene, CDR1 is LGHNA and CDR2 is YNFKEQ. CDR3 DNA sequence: TGTGCCAGCAGCCACCAACGGGACAGCTACGAGCAGTACTTC. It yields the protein CASSHQRDSYEQYF.

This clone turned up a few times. CDR3 DNA sequence: TGTGCCAGCAGTCTTCTTCAAAACTTTATGAACACTGAAGCTTTCTTT. It codes for CASSLLQNFMNTEAFF. The genes are TRBV2 and TRBJ1-1; D unclear. The CDR3 contains 16 residues. Trimming stripped 5 bases from V and 0 bases from J, with 16 bases between. Germline V gene sequence: CDR1 SNHLY, CDR2 FYNNEI.

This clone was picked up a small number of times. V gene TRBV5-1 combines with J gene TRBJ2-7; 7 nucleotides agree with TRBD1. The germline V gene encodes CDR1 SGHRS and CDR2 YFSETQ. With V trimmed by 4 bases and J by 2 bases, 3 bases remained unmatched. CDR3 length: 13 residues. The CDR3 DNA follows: TGCGCCAGCAGCCCTGGGACAGCCTACGAGCAGTACTTC. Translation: CASSPGTAYEQYF. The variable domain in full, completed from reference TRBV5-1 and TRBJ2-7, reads KAGVTQTPRYLIKTRGQQVTLSCSPISGHRSVSWYQQTPGQGLQFLFEYFSETQRNKGNFPGRFSGRQFSNSRSEMNVSTLELGDSALYLCASSPGTAYEQYFGPGTRLTVT.

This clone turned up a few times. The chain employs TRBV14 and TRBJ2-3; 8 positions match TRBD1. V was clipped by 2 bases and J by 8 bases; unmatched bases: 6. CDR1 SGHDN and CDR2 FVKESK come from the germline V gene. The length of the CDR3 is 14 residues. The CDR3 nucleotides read TGTGCCAGCAGCCAAAGTCAGGGGGCCTCTACGCAGTATTTT. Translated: CASSQSQGASTQYF.

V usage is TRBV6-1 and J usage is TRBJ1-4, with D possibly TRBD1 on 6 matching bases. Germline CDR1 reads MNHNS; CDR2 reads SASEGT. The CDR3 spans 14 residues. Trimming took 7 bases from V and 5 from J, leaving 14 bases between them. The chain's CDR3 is CASTGGGPNEKLFF. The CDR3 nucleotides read TGTGCCAGCACTGGGGGGGGCCCCAATGAAAAACTGTTTTTT.

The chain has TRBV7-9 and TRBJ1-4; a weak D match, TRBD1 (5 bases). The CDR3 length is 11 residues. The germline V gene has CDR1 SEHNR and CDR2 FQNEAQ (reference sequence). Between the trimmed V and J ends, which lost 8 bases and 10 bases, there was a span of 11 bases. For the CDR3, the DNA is TGTGCCAGCCAGGGCGGAGGAAAACTGTTTTTT. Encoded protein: CASQGGGKLFF. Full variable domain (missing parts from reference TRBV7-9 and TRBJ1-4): DTGVSQNPRHKITKRGQNVTFRCDPISEHNRLYWYRQTLGQGPEFLTYFQNEAQLEKSRLLSDRFSAERPKGSFSTLEIQRTEQGDSAMYLCASQGGGKLFFGSGTQLSVL.

CDR3 bases: TGTGCCAGCTCACCACCGAATTCCATGACAGGGGGCACCGGGGAGCTGTTTTTT. This gives the protein CASSPPNSMTGGTGELFF. The chain uses TRBV18 and TRBJ2-2, with 9 bases matching TRBD1. The length of the CDR3 is 18 residues. V dropped 0 bases and J dropped 4; count of bases not matched to a gene: 9. CDR1 and CDR2 (germline): KGHSH, LQKENI.

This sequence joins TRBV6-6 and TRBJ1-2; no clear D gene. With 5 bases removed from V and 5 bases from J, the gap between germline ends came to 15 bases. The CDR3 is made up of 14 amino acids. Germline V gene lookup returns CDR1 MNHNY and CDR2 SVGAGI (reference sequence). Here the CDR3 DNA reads TGTGCCAGCAGTCCCCGCGGCGCGGAGTATGGCTACACCTTC. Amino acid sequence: CASSPRGAEYGYTF.

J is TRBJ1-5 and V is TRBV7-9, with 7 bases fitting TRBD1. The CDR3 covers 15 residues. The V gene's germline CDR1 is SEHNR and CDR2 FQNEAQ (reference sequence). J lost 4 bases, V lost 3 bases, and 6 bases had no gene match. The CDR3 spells CASSFTGDLNQPQHF. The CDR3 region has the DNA TGTGCCAGCAGCTTTACAGGGGACCTTAATCAGCCCCAGCATTTT.

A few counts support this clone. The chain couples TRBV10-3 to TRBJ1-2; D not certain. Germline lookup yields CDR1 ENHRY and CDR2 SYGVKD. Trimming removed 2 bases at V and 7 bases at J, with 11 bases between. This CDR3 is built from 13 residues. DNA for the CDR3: TGTGCCATCAGTGAGATGCAGGAGCGTGGCTACACCTTC. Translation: CAISEMQERGYTF.

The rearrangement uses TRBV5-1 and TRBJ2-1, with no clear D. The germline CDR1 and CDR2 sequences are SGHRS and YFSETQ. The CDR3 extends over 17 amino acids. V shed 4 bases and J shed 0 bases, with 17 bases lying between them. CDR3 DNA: TGCGCCAGCAGCCTACTCACCCGGACGGACTCCTACAATGAGCAGTTCTTC. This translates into CASSLLTRTDSYNEQFF.

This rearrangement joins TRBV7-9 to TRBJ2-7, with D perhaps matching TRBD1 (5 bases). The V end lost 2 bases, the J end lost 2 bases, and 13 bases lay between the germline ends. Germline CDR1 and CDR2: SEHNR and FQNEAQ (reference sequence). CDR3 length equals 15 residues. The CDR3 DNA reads TGTGCCAGCAGCTTACGGCAGGGTGGTGCCTACGAGCAGTACTTC. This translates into CASSLRQGGAYEQYF.